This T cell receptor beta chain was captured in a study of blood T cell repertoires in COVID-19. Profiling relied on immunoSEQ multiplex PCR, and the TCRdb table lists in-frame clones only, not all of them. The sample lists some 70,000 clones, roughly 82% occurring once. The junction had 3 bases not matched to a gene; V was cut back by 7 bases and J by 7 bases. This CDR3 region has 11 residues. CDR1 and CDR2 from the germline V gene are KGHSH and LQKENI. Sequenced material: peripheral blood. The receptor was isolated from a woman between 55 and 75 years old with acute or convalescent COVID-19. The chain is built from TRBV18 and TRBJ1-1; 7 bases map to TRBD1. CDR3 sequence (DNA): TGTGCCAGCTTGGACAGGATTGAAGCTTTCTTT. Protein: CASLDRIEAFF.